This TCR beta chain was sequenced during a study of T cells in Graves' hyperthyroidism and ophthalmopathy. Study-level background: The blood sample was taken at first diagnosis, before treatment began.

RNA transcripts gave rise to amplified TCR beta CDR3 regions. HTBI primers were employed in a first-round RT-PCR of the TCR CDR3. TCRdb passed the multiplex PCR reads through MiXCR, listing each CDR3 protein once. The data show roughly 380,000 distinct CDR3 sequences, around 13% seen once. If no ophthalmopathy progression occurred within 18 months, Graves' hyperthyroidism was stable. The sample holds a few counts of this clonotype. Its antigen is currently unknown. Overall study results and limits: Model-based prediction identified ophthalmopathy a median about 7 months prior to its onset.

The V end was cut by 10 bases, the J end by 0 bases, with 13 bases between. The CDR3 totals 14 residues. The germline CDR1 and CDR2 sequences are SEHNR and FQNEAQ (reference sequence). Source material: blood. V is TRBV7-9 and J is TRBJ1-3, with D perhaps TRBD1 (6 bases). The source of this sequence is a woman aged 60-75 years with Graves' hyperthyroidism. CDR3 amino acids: CATKQGNSGNTIYF. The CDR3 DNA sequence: TGTGCCACCAAACAGGGCAACTCTGGAAACACCATATATTTT.